These 5 T cell receptor beta chains share one sample of origin, sequenced in a study of graft-versus-host responses after intestinal transplantation. These TCRs are of unknown antigen specificity. Libraries were prepared by immunoSEQ multiplex PCR; TCRdb keeps only in-frame clonotypes and omits some of them. This sample yields 85,000 to 100,000 clones, of which just over 90% are seen a single time; 2% to 2.5% belongs to the top ten. Material: unstimulated CD8+ T cells sorted from spleen or lymph node cells, obtained before intestinal transplant. These receptors came from a human donor who received an intestinal transplant.

This clone appeared once. The V call is TRBV4-3, the J call TRBJ2-3; a possible D gene is TRBD2 (5 bases). The V gene's germline CDR1 is LGHNA and CDR2 YSLEER. V was clipped by 1 base and J by 0 bases, with 8 bases between them. CDR3 size: 15 residues. CDR3 sequence: CASSQADSSTDTQYF. In nucleotides, the CDR3 is TGCGCCAGCAGCCAAGCGGACTCTAGCACAGATACGCAGTATTTT.

CDR3: CASSIAGWGGTEAFF. The CDR3 coding sequence is TGTGCCAGTAGTATTGCCGGCTGGGGGGGCACTGAAGCTTTCTTT. The chain links TRBV19 to TRBJ1-1; D might be TRBD1 (5 bases). The germline CDR1 and CDR2 sequences are LNHDA and SQIVND (reference sequence). The CDR3 extends over 15 amino acids. V shed 3 bases and J shed 4 bases, with 15 bases lying between them.

The V and J genes are TRBV7-9 and TRBJ1-1; D possibly corresponds to TRBD1 (6 bases). Germline lookup yields CDR1 SEHNR and CDR2 FQNEAQ (reference sequence). V shed 2 bases and J shed 8 bases, with 18 bases lying between them. The CDR3 runs 15 residues. CDR3 amino acids: CASSLLGQQNKEAFF. CDR3 DNA sequence: TGTGCCAGCAGCTTACTTGGACAGCAGAATAAGGAAGCTTTCTTT.

This chain links TRBV10-2 with TRBJ1-1, with 8 bases lining up with TRBD1. This CDR3 spans 15 amino acids. Germline CDR1 WSHSY, CDR2 SAAADI. J was trimmed by 8 bases and V by 8 bases; bases with no gene match: 16. As DNA, the CDR3 is TGCGCCAGCCAGGTCAAGACAGGGGAGACGCGAGAAGCTTTCTTT. It is translated as CASQVKTGETREAFF.

The rearrangement uses TRBV4-1 and TRBJ2-5; 11 nucleotides agree with TRBD2. The V and J ends lost 5 bases and 9 bases, in that order; junction bases with no gene match: 11. The CDR3 totals 15 residues. Germline assignment: CDR1 MGHRA and CDR2 YSYEKL. The CDR3 here is CASSITLAGGRAQYF. The CDR3 nucleotides are TGCGCCAGCAGCATTACCCTAGCGGGGGGCCGTGCCCAGTACTTC.